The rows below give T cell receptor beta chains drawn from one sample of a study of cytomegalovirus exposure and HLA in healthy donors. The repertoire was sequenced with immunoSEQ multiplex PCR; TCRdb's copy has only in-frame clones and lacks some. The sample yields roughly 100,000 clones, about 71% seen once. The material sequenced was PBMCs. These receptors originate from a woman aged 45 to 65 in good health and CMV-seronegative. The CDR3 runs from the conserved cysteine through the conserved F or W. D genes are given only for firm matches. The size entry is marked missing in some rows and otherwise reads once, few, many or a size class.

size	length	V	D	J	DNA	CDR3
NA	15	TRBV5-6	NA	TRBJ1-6	TGTGCCAGCAGCTTGACACAGGGTTCGAGTTCACCCCTCCACTTT	CASSLTQGSSSPLHF
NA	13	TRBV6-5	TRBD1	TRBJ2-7	TGTGCCAGCAGACGACAGGGTCTGGACGAGCAGTACTTC	CASRRQGLDEQYF
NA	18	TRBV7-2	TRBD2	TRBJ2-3	TGTGCCAGCAGCTTAGGAATCCGTGCGGGAGGCCAAGGAGATACGCAGTATTTT	CASSLGIRAGGQGDTQYF
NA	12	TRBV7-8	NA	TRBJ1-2	TGTGCCAGCAGCAGCAATAACTATGGCTACACCTTC	CASSSNNYGYTF
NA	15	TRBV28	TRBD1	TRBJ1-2	TGTGCCAGCAGGAGCCCACAGGGGGCGGTGGATGGCTACACCTTC	CASRSPQGAVDGYTF
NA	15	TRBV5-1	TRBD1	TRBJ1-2	TGCGCCAGCAGCTCGGGACAGGGAGGAGGAGATGGCTACACCTTC	CASSSGQGGGDGYTF
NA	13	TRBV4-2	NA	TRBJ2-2	TGTGCCAGCAGCCAAGATGACACCGAGGAGCTGTTTTTT	CASSQDDTEELFF
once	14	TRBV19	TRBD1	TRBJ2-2	TGTGCCAGCATTAGACAGGGTTCCACCGGGGAGCTGTTTTTT	CASIRQGSTGELFF
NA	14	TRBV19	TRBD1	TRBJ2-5	TGTGCCAGTAGTCTTGACAGGGAGAGAGAGACCCAGTACTTC	CASSLDRERETQYF
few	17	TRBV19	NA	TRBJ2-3	TGTGCCAGTAGTCCAACCCTCCGCGGGACCCGCACAGATACGCAGTATTTT	CASSPTLRGTRTDTQYF
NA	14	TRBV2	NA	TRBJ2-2	TGTGCCAGCACGGCGGGACCAAACACCGGGGAGCTGTTTTTT	CASTAGPNTGELFF
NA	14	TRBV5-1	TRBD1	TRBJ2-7	TGCGCCAGCAGCTCGGACAGGAGGTTTGGGGAGCAGTACTTC	CASSSDRRFGEQYF
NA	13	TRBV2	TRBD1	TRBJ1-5	TGTGCCAGCGAGGGACAGTCGGATCAGCCCCAGCATTTT	CASEGQSDQPQHF
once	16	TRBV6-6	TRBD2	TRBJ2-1	TGTGCCAGCAAGCCCGGGGGGTACTACGTTTGGGATGAGCAGTTCTTC	CASKPGGYYVWDEQFF
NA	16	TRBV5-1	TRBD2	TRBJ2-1	TGCGCCAGCAGCTTCGGGGAGGGGCTTCCTCTAGGTGAGCAGTTCTTC	CASSFGEGLPLGEQFF
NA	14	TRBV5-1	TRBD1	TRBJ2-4	TGCGCCAGCAGCAGGGGACAGGGCATGAGCATTCAGTACTTC	CASSRGQGMSIQYF
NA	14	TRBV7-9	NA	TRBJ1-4	TGTGCCAGCAGCTCGCAGGGTGGGGCTGAAAAACTGTTTTTT	CASSSQGGAEKLFF
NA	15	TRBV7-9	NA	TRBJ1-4	TGTGCCAGCAGCTTAGTAGGGGTAGGAGGGGAAAAACTGTTTTTT	CASSLVGVGGEKLFF
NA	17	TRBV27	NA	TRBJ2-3	TGTGCCAGCAGTTTATATTCAGGAGGGGGCAGGACAGATACGCAGTATTTT	CASSLYSGGGRTDTQYF
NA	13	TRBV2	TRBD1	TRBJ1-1	TGTGCCAGCACCCTAGAGACAGGGACTGAAGCTTTCTTT	CASTLETGTEAFF
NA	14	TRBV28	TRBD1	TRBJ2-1	TGTGCCAGCGGGGAGACAGGGATACACAATGAGCAGTTCTTC	CASGETGIHNEQFF
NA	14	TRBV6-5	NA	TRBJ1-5	TGTGCCAGCAGTTACTCGGAGGGGCATCAGCCCCAGCATTTT	CASSYSEGHQPQHF
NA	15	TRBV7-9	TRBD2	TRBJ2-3	TGTGCCAGCAGCCAACTAGCGGGAGGAGCAGATACGCAGTATTTT	CASSQLAGGADTQYF
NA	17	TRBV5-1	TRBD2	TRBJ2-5	TGCGCCAGCAGCTTACCCCAGCTAGCGGGAGAGGGGGAGACCCAGTACTTC	CASSLPQLAGEGETQYF
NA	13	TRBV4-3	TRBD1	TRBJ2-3	TGCGCCAGCAGCGGGACAGGGTCAGGTACGCAGTATTTT	CASSGTGSGTQYF
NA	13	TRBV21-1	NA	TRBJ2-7	TGTGCCAGCATATCCAGGGTGGGCTACGAGCAGTACTTC	CASISRVGYEQYF
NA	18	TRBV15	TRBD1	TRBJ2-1	TGTGCCACCGAGACAGGGACAGGTCGGGGTTCTCGGGGCGATGAGCAGTTCTTC	CATETGTGRGSRGDEQFF
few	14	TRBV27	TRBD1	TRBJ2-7	TGTGCCAGCAGTTTCGGACAGGGGTCCTACGAGCAGTACTTC	CASSFGQGSYEQYF
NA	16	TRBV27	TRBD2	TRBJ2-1	TGTGCCAGCAGGACAAGACTAGCGGACTCCTACAATGAGCAGTTCTTC	CASRTRLADSYNEQFF
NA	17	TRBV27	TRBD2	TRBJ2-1	TGTGCCAGCACATCATCGGCTAGCGGGGGGCTGTACAATGAGCAGTTCTTC	CASTSSASGGLYNEQFF
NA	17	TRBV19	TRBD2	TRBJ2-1	TGTGCCAGTAGTATTACCCCCTCAGCGGCGGGAGTAAGTGAGCAGTTCTTC	CASSITPSAAGVSEQFF
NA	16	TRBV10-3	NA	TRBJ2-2	TGTGCCATCAGTGAGGGGGCAGGGCGGATCACCGGGGAGCTGTTTTTT	CAISEGAGRITGELFF
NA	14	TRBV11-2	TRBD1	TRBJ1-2	TGTGCCAGCAGCCGAATGACAGGGGGCTCTGGCTACACCTTC	CASSRMTGGSGYTF
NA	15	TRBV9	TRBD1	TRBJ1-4	TGTGCCAGCAGCGCATTGGACAGGGGGAGTGAAAAACTTTTTTTT	CASSALDRGSEKLFF
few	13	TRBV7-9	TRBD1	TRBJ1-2	TGTGCCAGCAGCCCATCACAGGGGTATGGCTACACCTTC	CASSPSQGYGYTF
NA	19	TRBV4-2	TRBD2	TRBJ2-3	TGTGCCAGCAGCCAAGATTTAGGGACTAGGCGCTACAGCACAGATACGCAGTATTTT	CASSQDLGTRRYSTDTQYF
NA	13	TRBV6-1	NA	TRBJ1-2	TGTGCCAGCAGTGAACAGGGTGTGGATGGCTACACCTTC	CASSEQGVDGYTF
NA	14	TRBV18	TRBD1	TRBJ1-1	TGTGCCAGCTCATTTGACGGACAGGGATCTGAAGCTTTCTTT	CASSFDGQGSEAFF
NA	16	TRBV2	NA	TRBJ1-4	TGTGCCAGCAGTGAAGAGGTGCGGGCCTCTAATGAAAAACTGTTTTTT	CASSEEVRASNEKLFF
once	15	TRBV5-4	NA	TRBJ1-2	TGTGCCAGCAGGATCAGGGGATCTCAGCACTATGGCTACACCTTC	CASRIRGSQHYGYTF
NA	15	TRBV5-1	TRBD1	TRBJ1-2	TGCGCCAGCAGCCCACCCCACAGGGGAGGCGATGGCTACACCTTC	CASSPPHRGGDGYTF
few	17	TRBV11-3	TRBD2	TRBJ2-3	TGTGCCAGCAGCTTAGGGTTGACTAGCGGGTCTACAGATACGCAGTATTTT	CASSLGLTSGSTDTQYF
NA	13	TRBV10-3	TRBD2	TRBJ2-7	TGTGCCATCAGTGAGAGCGGGAGCTACGAGCAGTACTTC	CAISESGSYEQYF
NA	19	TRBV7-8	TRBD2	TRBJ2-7	TGTGCCAGCAGTTCCCCCCGTGAAGCGGGAGCCATCAACTCCTACGAGCAGTACTTC	CASSSPREAGAINSYEQYF
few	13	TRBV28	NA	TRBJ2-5	TGTGCCAGCAGTCCGGACAGAGGGGAGACCCAGTACTTC	CASSPDRGETQYF
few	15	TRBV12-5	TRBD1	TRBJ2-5	TGTGCTAGTGGTCGACAGGGTCAACTACAAGAGACCCAGTACTTC	CASGRQGQLQETQYF